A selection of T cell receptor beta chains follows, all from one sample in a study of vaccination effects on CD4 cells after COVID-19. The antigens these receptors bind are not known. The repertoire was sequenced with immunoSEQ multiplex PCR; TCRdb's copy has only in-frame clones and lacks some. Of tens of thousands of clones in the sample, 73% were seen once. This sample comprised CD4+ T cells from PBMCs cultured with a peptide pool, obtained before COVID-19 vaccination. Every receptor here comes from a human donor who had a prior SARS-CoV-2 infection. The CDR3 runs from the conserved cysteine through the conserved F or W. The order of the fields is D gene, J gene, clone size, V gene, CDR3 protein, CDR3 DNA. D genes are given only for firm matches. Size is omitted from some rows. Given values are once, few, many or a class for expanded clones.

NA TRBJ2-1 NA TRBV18 CASSPFSLSSYNEQFF TGTGCCAGCTCACCATTTTCCCTTAGCTCCTACAATGAGCAGTTCTTC
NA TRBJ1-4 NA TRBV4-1 CASSQDLEARMFF TGCGCCAGCAGCCAAGATCTAGAAGCTCGCATGTTTTTT
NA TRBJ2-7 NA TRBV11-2 CASTASTFYEQYF TGTGCCAGCACGGCCAGCACCTTCTACGAGCAGTACTTC
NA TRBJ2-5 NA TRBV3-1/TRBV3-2 CASSHAGVETQYF TGTGCCAGCAGCCACGCAGGAGTGGAGACCCAGTACTTC
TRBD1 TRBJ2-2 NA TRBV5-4 CASSSRDRLVANTGELFF TGTGCCAGCAGTTCCCGGGACAGGCTTGTTGCGAACACCGGGGAGCTGTTTTTT
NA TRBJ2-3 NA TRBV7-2 CASSLERVGTDTQYF TGTGCCAGCAGCTTAGAGAGGGTCGGCACAGATACGCAGTATTTT
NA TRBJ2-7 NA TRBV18 CASSPGRGSTYEQYF TGTGCCAGCTCACCGGGCAGGGGAAGTACCTACGAGCAGTACTTC
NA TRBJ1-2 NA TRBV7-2 CASSLSDRSGYTF TGTGCCAGCAGTCTTAGCGACCGTAGTGGCTACACCTTC
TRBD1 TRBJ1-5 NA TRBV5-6 CASSWTGPSNQPQHF TGTGCCAGCAGCTGGACAGGCCCTAGCAATCAGCCCCAGCATTTT
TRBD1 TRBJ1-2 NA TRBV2 CASIRQGYGYTF TGTGCCAGCATCCGACAGGGCTATGGCTACACCTTC
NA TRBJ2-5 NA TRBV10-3 CAISPSPQTSQYF TGTGCCATCAGTCCCTCTCCTCAAACGTCCCAGTACTTC
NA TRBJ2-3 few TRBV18 CASSHNRAPDTQYF TGTGCCAGCTCACACAACAGGGCGCCAGATACGCAGTATTTT
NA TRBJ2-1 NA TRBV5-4 CASSPRQSDNEQFF TGTGCCAGCAGCCCACGACAGAGCGACAATGAGCAGTTCTTC
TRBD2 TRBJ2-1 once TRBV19 CASSITGRETVYNEQFF TGTGCCAGTAGTATAACGGGGCGGGAGACCGTTTACAATGAGCAGTTCTTC
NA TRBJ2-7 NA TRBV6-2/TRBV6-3 CASSRGQSPYEQYF TGTGCCAGCAGCCGTGGACAGAGCCCCTACGAGCAGTACTTC
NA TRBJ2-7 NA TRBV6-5 CASSYSDLTNQYF TGTGCCAGCAGTTACTCTGATTTGACAAATCAGTACTTC
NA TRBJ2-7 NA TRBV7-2 CASSLVAGRGEQYF TGTGCCAGCAGCTTAGTGGCAGGCCGTGGCGAGCAGTACTTC
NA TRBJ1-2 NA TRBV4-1 CASSQAARGGYGYTF TGCGCCAGCAGCCAAGCCGCGAGAGGTGGCTATGGCTACACCTTC
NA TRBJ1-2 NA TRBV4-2 CASSPPGLAYGYTF TGTGCCAGCAGCCCTCCGGGACTGGCCTATGGCTACACCTTC
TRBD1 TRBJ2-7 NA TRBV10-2 CASRALRTGLSYEQYF TGCGCCAGCAGGGCCCTAAGGACAGGCCTCTCCTACGAGCAGTACTTC
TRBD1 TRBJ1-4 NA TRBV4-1 CASSQGDSNEKLFF TGCGCCAGCAGCCAAGGGGACAGCAATGAAAAACTGTTTTTT
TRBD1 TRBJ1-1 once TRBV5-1 CASSLDRTGGNTEAFF TGCGCCAGCAGCTTAGACCGGACAGGGGGGAACACTGAAGCTTTCTTT
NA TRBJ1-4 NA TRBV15 CATSRDTGANEKLFF TGTGCCACCAGCAGAGATACAGGCGCCAATGAAAAACTGTTTTTT
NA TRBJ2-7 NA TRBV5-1 CASRKQGSREQYF TGCGCCAGCCGGAAACAGGGTTCTCGCGAGCAGTACTTC
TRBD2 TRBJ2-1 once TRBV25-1 CASSELTLAGDNEQFF TGTGCCAGCAGTGAATTGACACTAGCGGGAGACAATGAGCAGTTCTTC
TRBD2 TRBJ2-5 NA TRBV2 CASSGTSGGQETQYF TGTGCCAGCAGTGGGACTAGCGGGGGCCAGGAGACCCAGTACTTC
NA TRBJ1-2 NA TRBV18 CASYQTPGIAGYTF TGTGCCAGCTACCAAACCCCAGGGATCGCTGGCTACACCTTC
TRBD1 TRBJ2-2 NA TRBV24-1 CATSVGTGRNTGELFF TGTGCCACCAGTGTAGGGACAGGGAGGAACACCGGGGAGCTGTTTTTT
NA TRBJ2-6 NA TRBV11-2 CASSRLSSGANVLTF TGTGCCAGCAGCCGACTGAGCTCTGGGGCCAACGTCCTGACTTTC
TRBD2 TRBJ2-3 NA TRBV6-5 CASSRFSGSRDTQYF TGTGCCAGCAGCAGATTTAGCGGGAGTAGAGATACGCAGTATTTT
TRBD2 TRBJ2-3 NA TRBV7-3 CASSLMPSGSTDTQYF TGTGCCAGCAGCTTAATGCCTAGCGGGAGCACAGATACGCAGTATTTT
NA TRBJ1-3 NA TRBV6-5 CASSYGTLGNTIYF TGTGCCAGCAGTTACGGGACCCTCGGAAACACCATATATTTT
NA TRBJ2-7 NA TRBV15 CATSRDHSEQYF TGTGCCACCAGCAGAGACCACAGCGAGCAGTACTTC
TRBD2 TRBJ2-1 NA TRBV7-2 CASSFTSGRGEQFF TGTGCCAGCAGCTTTACTAGCGGGAGAGGAGAGCAGTTCTTC
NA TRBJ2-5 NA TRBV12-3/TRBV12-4 CASSFLGVETQYF TGTGCCAGCAGTTTCTTAGGGGTAGAGACCCAGTACTTC
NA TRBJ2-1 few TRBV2 CASSEAGQRYNEQFF TGTGCCAGCAGTGAGGCGGGCCAAAGATACAATGAGCAGTTCTTC
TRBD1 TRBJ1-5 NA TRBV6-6 CASRPDRVQPQHF TGTGCCAGCAGACCAGACAGGGTCCAGCCCCAGCATTTT
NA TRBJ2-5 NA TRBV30 CAWSVRRGRTWYQETQYF TGTGCCTGGAGTGTTAGACGGGGGCGAACTTGGTACCAAGAGACCCAGTACTTC
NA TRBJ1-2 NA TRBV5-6 CASSLGLYGYTF TGTGCCAGCAGCTTGGGTTTATATGGCTACACCTTC
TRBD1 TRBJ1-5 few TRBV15 CATSRQGGYSNQPQHF TGTGCCACCAGCAGGCAGGGGGGGTATAGCAATCAGCCCCAGCATTTT
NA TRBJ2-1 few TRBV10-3 CAISETSSYNEQFF TGTGCCATCAGTGAGACGAGTTCCTACAATGAGCAGTTCTTC
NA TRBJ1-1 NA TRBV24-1 CATSDWGWGNTEAFF TGTGCCACCAGTGATTGGGGGTGGGGGAACACTGAAGCTTTCTTT
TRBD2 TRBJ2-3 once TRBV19 CASSKQRGQSTDTQYF TGTGCCAGTAGTAAGCAGCGGGGGCAGAGCACAGATACGCAGTATTTT
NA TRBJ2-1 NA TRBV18 CASSRLSGTIQQVNEQFF TGTGCCAGCTCACGTTTGTCTGGGACCATTCAGCAAGTCAATGAGCAGTTCTTC
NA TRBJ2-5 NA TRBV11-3 CASSLAVFSAGETQYF TGTGCCAGCAGCTTAGCAGTTTTTTCGGCTGGAGAGACCCAGTACTTC
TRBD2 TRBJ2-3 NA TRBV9 CASSAHAGTRLYF TGTGCCAGCAGCGCGCACGCCGGGACTAGGCTGTATTTT
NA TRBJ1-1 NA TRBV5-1 CASSKTVTNTEAFF TGCGCCAGCAGCAAGACAGTGACGAACACTGAAGCTTTCTTT
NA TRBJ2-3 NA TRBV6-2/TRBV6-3 CASSYRSSGTDTQYF TGTGCCAGCAGTTACAGGTCTAGTGGCACAGATACGCAGTATTTT
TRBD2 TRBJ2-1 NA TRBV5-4 CASSPAGASYNEQFF TGTGCCAGCAGCCCCGCGGGAGCCTCCTACAATGAGCAGTTCTTC
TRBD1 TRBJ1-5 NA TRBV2 CASSGTGSNQPQHF TGTGCCAGCAGCGGGACAGGGAGCAATCAGCCCCAGCATTTT
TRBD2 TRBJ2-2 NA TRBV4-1 CASSQWGSGVSDTGELFF TGCGCCAGCAGCCAATGGGGTAGCGGGGTGTCGGACACCGGGGAGCTGTTTTTT